Listed below are T cell receptor beta chains from one sample, sequenced in a study of blood T cell repertoires in COVID-19. TCRdb's copy holds only in-frame clones and misses some; the assay was immunoSEQ multiplex PCR. Of under 150,000 clones listed, 88% were seen once; the top ten hold less than 8.5%. Source material: peripheral blood. These receptors were obtained from a woman in her 70s who had recovered from COVID-19. Each CDR3 is given with its conserved first and last residue. D genes are given only for firm matches. Expanded clones get a size class; other rows say once, few or many, or leave the size out.

D gene	clone size	V gene	CDR3 length	J gene	CDR3 DNA	CDR3 protein
TRBD1	few	TRBV2	12	TRBJ1-1	TGTGCCAGCGGGGGACAGTACACTGAAGCTTTCTTT	CASGGQYTEAFF
-	-	TRBV18	15	TRBJ1-1	TGTGCCAGCTCACCGGGACAACTCATGAACACTGAAGCTTTCTTT	CASSPGQLMNTEAFF
-	-	TRBV28	12	TRBJ2-3	TGTGCCAGCACCCCCAGGGCAGATACGCAGTATTTT	CASTPRADTQYF
-	once	TRBV9	14	TRBJ1-2	TGTGCCAGCAGCCCCTCCCAGGGCGGCCATGGCTACACCTTC	CASSPSQGGHGYTF
-	-	TRBV21-1	15	TRBJ1-4	TGTGCCAGCAGCAAAAAGTTACAGGGGGGTGAAAAACTGTTTTTT	CASSKKLQGGEKLFF
-	-	TRBV30	13	TRBJ1-4	TGTGCCTGGAGTGATAGGGCGGGTGAAAAACTGTTTTTT	CAWSDRAGEKLFF
-	-	TRBV10-3	15	TRBJ2-2	TGTGCCATCAGGGAGGACCAGGGGCACACCGGGGAGCTGTTTTTT	CAIREDQGHTGELFF
-	-	TRBV10-3	17	TRBJ1-2	TGTGCCATCAGTGAGTCGACGGAGCGGACCGCTAACTATGGCTACACCTTC	CAISESTERTANYGYTF
-	-	TRBV5-1	16	TRBJ2-5	TGCGCCAGCAGCTTGAATTCAGGGAACCCCTGGGAGACCCAGTACTTC	CASSLNSGNPWETQYF
-	-	TRBV10-3	13	TRBJ2-2	TGTGCCATCAATGGGGGGTTGGGCGGGGAGCTGTTTTTT	CAINGGLGGELFF
TRBD1	-	TRBV10-3	14	TRBJ1-6	TGTGCCATCAGGAGACAGGGAGGCGATTCACCCCTCCACTTT	CAIRRQGGDSPLHF
-	-	TRBV3-1/TRBV3-2	14	TRBJ1-1	TGTGCCAGCAGCCAAGATCCGAAACCCAGTCCAGCTTTCTTT	CASSQDPKPSPAFF
TRBD1	few	TRBV9	13	TRBJ2-7	TGTGCCAGCAGCGCCACAGGGGGCGTCGAGCAGTACTTC	CASSATGGVEQYF
-	-	TRBV14	14	TRBJ2-1	TGTGCCAGCAGCCAAAGTCTCGGGGGGCGGAAGCAGTTCTTC	CASSQSLGGRKQFF
-	-	TRBV4-3	15	TRBJ1-6	TGCGCCAGCAGCCAAGGGCGGGGTCGAGGTTCACCCCTCCACTTT	CASSQGRGRGSPLHF
TRBD1	few	TRBV30	15	TRBJ1-2	TGTGCCTGGAGTGATTTAGACAGGGGGCGGGGTGGCTACACCTTC	CAWSDLDRGRGGYTF
-	-	TRBV4-1	15	TRBJ2-3	TGCGCCAGCAGCCAAGATCGCGGGCCGAGGGATACGCAGTATTTT	CASSQDRGPRDTQYF
TRBD1	-	TRBV7-8	16	TRBJ2-2	TGTGCCAGCAGCCCACAGGGGGCGCAGAACACCGGGGAGCTGTTTTTT	CASSPQGAQNTGELFF
TRBD2	-	TRBV7-9	15	TRBJ2-3	TGTGCCAGCAGCTGGGGACTAGCGGCCACAGATACGCAGTATTTT	CASSWGLAATDTQYF
-	-	TRBV12-3/TRBV12-4	11	TRBJ1-1	TGTGCCAGCAGAAGGGGTTTGGTGGGTTTCTTT	CASRRGLVGFF
TRBD2	once	TRBV7-2	18	TRBJ2-5	TGTGCCAGCAGCTTAGCGTACCGCAGAGGGACTAGAGGAGAGACCCAGTACTTC	CASSLAYRRGTRGETQYF
-	once	TRBV5-1	16	TRBJ2-1	TGCGCCAGCAGCGCTGAGGCAGGTGGGAGAGCACATGAGCAGTTCTTC	CASSAEAGGRAHEQFF
-	-	TRBV7-2	14	TRBJ1-1	TGTGCCAGCAGCTTAGCGCGGGGGGCCACTGAAGCTTTCTTT	CASSLARGATEAFF
-	-	TRBV27	13	TRBJ1-1	TGTGCCAGCAGTTGGGATTGGGAGACTGAAGCTTTCTTT	CASSWDWETEAFF
-	-	TRBV9	13	TRBJ1-1	TGTGCCAGCAAGGGCAGGGAAAACACTGAAGCTTTCTTT	CASKGRENTEAFF
-	few	TRBV28	14	TRBJ1-2	TGTGCCAGCGAATCCCGGGACTCTACCCATGGCTACACCTTC	CASESRDSTHGYTF
-	-	TRBV2	11	TRBJ2-7	TGTGCCAGCAGCCAAGCCGGGGAGCAGTACTTC	CASSQAGEQYF
-	few	TRBV11-3	15	TRBJ2-1	TGTGCCAGCAGCCCAATGCCGGGGTCCCACAATGAGCAGTTCTTC	CASSPMPGSHNEQFF
-	-	TRBV28	14	TRBJ1-4	TGTGCCAGCAGTTTGACAGGCCCTAATGAAAAACTGTTTTTT	CASSLTGPNEKLFF
-	-	TRBV21-1	17	TRBJ2-7	TGTGCCAGCAGCAAAAAGGGCGGGGAGGGGCCAACCTACGAGCAGTACTTC	CASSKKGGEGPTYEQYF
TRBD2	-	TRBV4-2	15	TRBJ2-5	TGTGCCAGCAGCCAAGGTGGGAGGGCCCGGGAGACCCAGTACTTC	CASSQGGRARETQYF
TRBD1	-	TRBV12-3/TRBV12-4	13	TRBJ1-5	TGTGCCAGCAGTGTGCAGGGGGACCAGCCCCAGCATTTT	CASSVQGDQPQHF
-	-	TRBV10-3	13	TRBJ1-2	TGTGCCATCAGTGAGCGGGAGGACTATGGCTACACCTTC	CAISEREDYGYTF
-	-	TRBV5-3	14	TRBJ2-5	TGTGCCAGAAGCCTCCGACAGGATCAAGAGACCCAGTACTTC	CARSLRQDQETQYF
TRBD1	-	TRBV29-1	12	TRBJ1-2	TGCAGCGTCGGGACAGGGGACTATGGCTACACCTTC	CSVGTGDYGYTF
TRBD1	-	TRBV12-3/TRBV12-4	12	TRBJ2-7	TGTGCCAGCTCCCTTGCCCTAGGGGGCACGTACTTC	CASSLALGGTYF
-	-	TRBV4-3	16	TRBJ2-2	TGCGCCAGCAGCCAAGATTTAACGGGTAGCACCGGGGAGCTGTTTTTT	CASSQDLTGSTGELFF
-	-	TRBV4-2	15	TRBJ2-7	TGTGCCAGCAGCCACCGGGAGTCTTTCGCAGACGAGCAGTACTTC	CASSHRESFADEQYF
TRBD2	-	TRBV24-1	15	TRBJ2-2	TGTGCCACCAGTGATCCCGGGACTAGCGGCGGGGAGCTGTTTTTT	CATSDPGTSGGELFF
TRBD2	-	TRBV3-1/TRBV3-2	15	TRBJ2-5	TGTGCCAGCAGCCAAGTGGGAGGGGCCGAAGAGACCCAGTACTTC	CASSQVGGAEETQYF
TRBD2	-	TRBV5-1	16	TRBJ2-7	TGCGCCAGCAGCTCGGGGGGAGCGAGAGCTTCCTACGAGCAGTACTTC	CASSSGGARASYEQYF
-	-	TRBV6-5	14	TRBJ1-3	TGTGCCAGCAGCCGGGGGGGTTCTGGAAACACCATATATTTT	CASSRGGSGNTIYF
-	-	TRBV28	14	TRBJ1-3	TGTGCCAGCAATGAAGGAGGGTTTGGAAACACCATATATTTT	CASNEGGFGNTIYF
TRBD2	-	TRBV28	17	TRBJ2-1	TGTGCCAGCAGTTTCCCAACACTAGCGGGGGAATACAATGAGCAGTTCTTC	CASSFPTLAGEYNEQFF
-	-	TRBV5-1	13	TRBJ1-1	TGCGCCAGCAGTATGGCGGGGTTCGCTGAAGCTTTCTTT	CASSMAGFAEAFF
TRBD2	-	TRBV7-2	16	TRBJ2-7	TGTGCCAGCAGCTTAGCCGGACTAGCGGGAGCCTACGAGCAGTACTTC	CASSLAGLAGAYEQYF
TRBD1	-	TRBV2	16	TRBJ1-5	TGTGCCAGCAGTGGCCCTCCAGGGGGCGCCGGTCAGCCCCAGCATTTT	CASSGPPGGAGQPQHF
TRBD2	once	TRBV6-1	19	TRBJ2-3	TGTGCCAGCAGTGAACTCTCCCCGCGGGGGGGCCATAGCACAGATACGCAGTATTTT	CASSELSPRGGHSTDTQYF
-	-	TRBV19	13	TRBJ2-4	TGTGCCAGTAGTATGTACAGGGAAAACATTCAGTACTTC	CASSMYRENIQYF
-	-	TRBV5-8	14	TRBJ1-2	TGTGCCAGCAACCTCCCCGACAGGAACTATGGCTACACCTTC	CASNLPDRNYGYTF
TRBD2	-	TRBV24-1	16	TRBJ2-2	TGTGCCACCAGTAGGACTAGCGGAGGGAACACCGGGGAGCTGTTTTTT	CATSRTSGGNTGELFF
-	-	TRBV7-3	16	TRBJ2-5	TGTGCCAGCAGCTTAAAGGCACTGGGCCCCCAAGAGACCCAGTACTTC	CASSLKALGPQETQYF
-	few	TRBV19	13	TRBJ1-2	TGTGCCAGTAGTGAGGGCCGGCGCTATGGCTACACCTTC	CASSEGRRYGYTF